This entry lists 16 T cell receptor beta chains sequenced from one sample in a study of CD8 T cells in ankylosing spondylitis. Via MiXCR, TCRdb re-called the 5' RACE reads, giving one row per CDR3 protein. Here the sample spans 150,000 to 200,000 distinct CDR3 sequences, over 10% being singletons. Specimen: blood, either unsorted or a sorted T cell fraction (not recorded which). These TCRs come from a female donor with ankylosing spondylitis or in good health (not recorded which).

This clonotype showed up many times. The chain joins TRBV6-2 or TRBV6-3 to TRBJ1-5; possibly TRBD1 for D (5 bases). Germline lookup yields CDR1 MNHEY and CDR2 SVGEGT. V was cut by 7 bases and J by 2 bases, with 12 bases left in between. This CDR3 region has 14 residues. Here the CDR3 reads CASTRIGGNQPQHF. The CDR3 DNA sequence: TGTGCCAGCACCCGGATAGGGGGCAATCAGCCCCAGCATTTT.

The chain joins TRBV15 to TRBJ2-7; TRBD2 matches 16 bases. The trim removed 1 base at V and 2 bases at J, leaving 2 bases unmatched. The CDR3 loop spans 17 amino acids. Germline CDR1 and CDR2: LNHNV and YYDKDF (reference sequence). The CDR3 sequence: CATSRAGTSGRAYEQYF. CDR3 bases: TGTGCCACCAGCAGAGCCGGGACTAGCGGGAGGGCCTACGAGCAGTACTTC.

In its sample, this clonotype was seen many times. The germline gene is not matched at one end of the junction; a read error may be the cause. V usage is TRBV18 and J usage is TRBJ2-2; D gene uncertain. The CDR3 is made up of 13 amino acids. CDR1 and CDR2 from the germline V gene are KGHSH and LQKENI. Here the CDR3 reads CASSPSNTGELFF. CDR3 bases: TGTGCGAGCTCACCGTCGAACACCGGGGAGCTGTTTTTT.

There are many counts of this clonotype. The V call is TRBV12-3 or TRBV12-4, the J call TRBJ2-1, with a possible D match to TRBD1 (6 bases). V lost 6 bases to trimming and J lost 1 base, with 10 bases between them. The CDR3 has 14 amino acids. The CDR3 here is CASSRTDSYNEQFF. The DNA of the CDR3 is TGTGCCAGCAGCAGGACAGATTCCTACAATGAGCAGTTCTTC.

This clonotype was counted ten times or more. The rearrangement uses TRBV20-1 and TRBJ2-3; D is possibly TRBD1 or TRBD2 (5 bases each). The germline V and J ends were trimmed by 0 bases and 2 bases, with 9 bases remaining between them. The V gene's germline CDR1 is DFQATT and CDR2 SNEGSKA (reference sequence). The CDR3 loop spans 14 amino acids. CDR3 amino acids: CSARDAGTTDTQYF. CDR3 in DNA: TGCAGTGCTAGAGACGCCGGGACCACAGATACGCAGTATTTT.

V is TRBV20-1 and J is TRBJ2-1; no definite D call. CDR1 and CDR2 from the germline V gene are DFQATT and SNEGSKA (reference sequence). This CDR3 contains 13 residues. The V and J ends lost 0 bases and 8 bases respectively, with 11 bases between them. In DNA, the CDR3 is TGCAGTGCTAGAGATCGGCAGGACCATGAGCAGTTCTTC. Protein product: CSARDRQDHEQFF.

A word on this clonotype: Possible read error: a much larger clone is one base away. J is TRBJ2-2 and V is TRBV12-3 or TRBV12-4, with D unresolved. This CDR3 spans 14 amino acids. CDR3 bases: TGTGCCTGCAGTTTAGGAGAGTTCACCGGGGAGCTGTTTTTT. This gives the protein CACSLGEFTGELFF.

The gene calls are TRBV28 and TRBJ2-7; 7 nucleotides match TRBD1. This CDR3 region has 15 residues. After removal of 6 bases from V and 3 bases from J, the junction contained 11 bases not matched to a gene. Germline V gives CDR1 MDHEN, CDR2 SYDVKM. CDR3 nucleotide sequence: TGTGCCAGCAGCAAACAGGGGTTTCTCTTCTACGAGCAGTACTTC. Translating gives CASSKQGFLFYEQYF.

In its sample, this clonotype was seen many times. CDR3 in DNA: TGTGCCAGCGGCGGAGGGACTGACTATACGGACATTCAGTACTTC. Amino acid sequence: CASGGGTDYTDIQYF. The V and J genes are TRBV6-2 or TRBV6-3 and TRBJ2-4, with a weak D call TRBD2 (6 bases). V dropped 8 bases and J dropped 8 bases, with 22 bases sitting between them. Germline CDR1 MNHEY, CDR2 SVGEGT. This CDR3 region has 15 residues.

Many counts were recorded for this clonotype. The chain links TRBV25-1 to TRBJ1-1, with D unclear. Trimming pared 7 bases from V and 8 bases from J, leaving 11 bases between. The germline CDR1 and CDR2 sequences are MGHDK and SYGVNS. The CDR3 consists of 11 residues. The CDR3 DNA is TGTGCCAGCAATTCCTATGGGGAAGCTTTCTTT. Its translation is CASNSYGEAFF.

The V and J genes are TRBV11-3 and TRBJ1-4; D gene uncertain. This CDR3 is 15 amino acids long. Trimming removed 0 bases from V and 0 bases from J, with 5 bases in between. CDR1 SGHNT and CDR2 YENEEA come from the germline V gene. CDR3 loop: CASSLDAATNEKLFF. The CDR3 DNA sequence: TGTGCCAGCAGCTTAGATGCCGCAACTAATGAAAAACTGTTTTTT.

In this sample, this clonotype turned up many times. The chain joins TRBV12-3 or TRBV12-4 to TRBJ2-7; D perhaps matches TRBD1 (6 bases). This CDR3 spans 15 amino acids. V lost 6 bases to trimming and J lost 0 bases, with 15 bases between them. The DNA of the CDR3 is TGTGCCAGCAGGAAGGAATGGGACACCTCCTACGAGCAGTACTTC. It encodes CASRKEWDTSYEQYF.

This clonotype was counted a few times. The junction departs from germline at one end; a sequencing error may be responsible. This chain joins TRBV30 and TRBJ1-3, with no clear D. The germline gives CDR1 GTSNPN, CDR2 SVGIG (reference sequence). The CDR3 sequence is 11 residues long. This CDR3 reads CAWSGGNTIYF. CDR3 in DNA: TGTGCCTGGAGTGGCGGAAACACCATATATTTC.

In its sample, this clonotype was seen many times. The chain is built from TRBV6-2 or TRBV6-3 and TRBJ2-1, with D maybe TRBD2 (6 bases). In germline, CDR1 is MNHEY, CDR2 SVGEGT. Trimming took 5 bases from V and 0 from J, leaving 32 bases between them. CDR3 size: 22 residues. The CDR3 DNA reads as TGTGCCAGCAGTCCTATTATTAGGTCCGTTACGGGACTTTTAAACTCCTACAATGAGCAGTTCTTC. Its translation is CASSPIIRSVTGLLNSYNEQFF.

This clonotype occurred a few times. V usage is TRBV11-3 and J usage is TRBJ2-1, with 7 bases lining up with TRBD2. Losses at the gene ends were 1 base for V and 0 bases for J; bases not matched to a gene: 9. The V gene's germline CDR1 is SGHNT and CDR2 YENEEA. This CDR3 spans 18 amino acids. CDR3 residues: CASSLGVGRGSSYNEQFF. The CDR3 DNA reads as TGTGCCAGCAGCTTAGGAGTGGGGCGGGGGAGCTCCTACAATGAGCAGTTCTTC.

CDR3 region: CSAKAGANTGELFF. DNA for the CDR3: TGCAGTGCTAAAGCAGGGGCCAACACCGGGGAGCTGTTTTTT. The chain links TRBV20-1 to TRBJ2-2, with TRBD1 as a possible D gene (6 bases). Germline-derived CDR1 and CDR2 are DFQATT and SNEGSKA (reference sequence). The CDR3 is made up of 14 amino acids. Trimming took 4 bases from V and 2 from J, leaving 11 bases between them.